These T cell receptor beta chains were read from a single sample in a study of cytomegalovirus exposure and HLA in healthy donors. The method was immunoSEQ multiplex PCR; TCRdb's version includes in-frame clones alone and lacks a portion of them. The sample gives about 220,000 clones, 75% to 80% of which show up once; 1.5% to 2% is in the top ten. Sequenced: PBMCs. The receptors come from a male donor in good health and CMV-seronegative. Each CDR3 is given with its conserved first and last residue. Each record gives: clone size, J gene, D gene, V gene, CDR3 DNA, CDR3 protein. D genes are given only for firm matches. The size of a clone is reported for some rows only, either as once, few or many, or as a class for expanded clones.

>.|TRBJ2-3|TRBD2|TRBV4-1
TGCGCCAGCAGCCTGACTAGCGGGGGTAGGGATACGCAGTATTTT
CASSLTSGGRDTQYF
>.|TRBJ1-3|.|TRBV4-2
TGTGCCAGCAGCCAAGATTTTGGGGGGAATGGAAACACCATATATTTT
CASSQDFGGNGNTIYF
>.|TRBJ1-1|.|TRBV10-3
TGTGCCATCAGTGAGTCTATATCGGGGAACACTGAAGCTTTCTTT
CAISESISGNTEAFF
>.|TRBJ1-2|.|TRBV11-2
TGTGCCAGCAGCTTAGATTCTTCGTTCTATGGCTACACCTTC
CASSLDSSFYGYTF
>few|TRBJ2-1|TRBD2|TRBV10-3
TGTGCCATCAGTGAGTCGAAGCGGGGGGGCTTGGTTGAGCAGTTCTTC
CAISESKRGGLVEQFF
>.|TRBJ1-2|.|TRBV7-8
TGTGCCAGCAGCTTAGGGACAGCCCTTAACTATGGCTACACCTTC
CASSLGTALNYGYTF
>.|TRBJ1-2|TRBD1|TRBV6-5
TGTGCCAGCAGAGGACAGGATGGGGGCTACACCTTC
CASRGQDGGYTF
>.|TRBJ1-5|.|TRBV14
TGTGCCAGCAGCCAAGTGTCGGGAGGAAAGCAGCCCCAGCATTTT
CASSQVSGGKQPQHF
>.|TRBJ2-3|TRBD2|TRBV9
TGTGCCAGCAGCGCCTCAGCGGGGGGCACAGATACGCAGTATTTT
CASSASAGGTDTQYF
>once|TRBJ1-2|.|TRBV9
TGTGCCAGCAGCGTAGTTCAACAGATAGATGGCTACACCTTC
CASSVVQQIDGYTF
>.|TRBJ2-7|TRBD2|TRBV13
TGTGCCAGCAGCTTGGGGGCGACTAGCGGGGGGTCCGTTATCCACGAGCAGTACTTC
CASSLGATSGGSVIHEQYF
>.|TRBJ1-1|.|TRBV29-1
TGCAGCGTTCAGGGAGGCTGGGGGATGAACACTGAAGCTTTCTTT
CSVQGGWGMNTEAFF
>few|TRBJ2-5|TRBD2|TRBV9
TGTGCCAGCAGCTCCCGAGCGGGGCAGTTGACTAGCGGGAGAGGGTTCGCGGAGACCCAGTACTTC
CASSSRAGQLTSGRGFAETQYF
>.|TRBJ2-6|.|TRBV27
TGTGCCAGCAGTGGTTGGGACTGGTTCTCTGGGGCCAACGTCCTGACTTTC
CASSGWDWFSGANVLTF
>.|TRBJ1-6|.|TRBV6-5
TGTGCCAGCAACACCCGGGACACCGAAAATCTCCACTTT
CASNTRDTENLHF
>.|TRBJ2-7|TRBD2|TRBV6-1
TGTGCCAGCAGTGATTCTAGCGGGAGAGGCTACGAGCAGTACTTC
CASSDSSGRGYEQYF
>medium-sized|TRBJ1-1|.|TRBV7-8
TGTGCCAGCAGCTTTACCAGGGGATTTGAAGCTTTCTTT
CASSFTRGFEAFF
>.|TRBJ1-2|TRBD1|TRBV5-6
TGTGCCAGCAGCTTGGACCTCGAGGGGGCAAGGTATGGCTACACCTTC
CASSLDLEGARYGYTF
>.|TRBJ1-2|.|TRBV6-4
TGTGCCAGCAGTCTGCGCCTCGCGGATTCTAACTATGGCTACACCTTC
CASSLRLADSNYGYTF
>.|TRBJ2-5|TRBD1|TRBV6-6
TGTGCCAGCAGTTATGTGGGACAGGGGGGTCAAGAGACCCAGTACTTC
CASSYVGQGGQETQYF
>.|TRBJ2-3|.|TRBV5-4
TGTGCCAGCAGCTTGGGACTTTTGGAGGATACGCAGTATTTT
CASSLGLLEDTQYF
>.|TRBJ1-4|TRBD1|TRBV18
TGTGCCAGCTCTCAGGACAGGAGGTTGGATGAAAAACTGTTTTTT
CASSQDRRLDEKLFF
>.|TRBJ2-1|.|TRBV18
TGTGCCAGCTCACCAATGTCGAATGAGCAGTTCTTC
CASSPMSNEQFF
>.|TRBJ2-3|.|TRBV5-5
TGTGCCAGCAGCTTGGCCCAAGGGGCAGATACGCAGTATTTT
CASSLAQGADTQYF
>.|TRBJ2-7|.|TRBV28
TGTGCCAGCAGTTTACTAGCGCGCGAGCAGTACTTC
CASSLLAREQYF
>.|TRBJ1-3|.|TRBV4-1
TGCGCCAGCAGCCAAGATACTGGAAACACCATATATTTT
CASSQDTGNTIYF
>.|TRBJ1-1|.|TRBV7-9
TGTGCCAGCAGTTCCGGGTGGACTGAAGCTTTCTTT
CASSSGWTEAFF
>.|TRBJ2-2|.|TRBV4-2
TGTGCCAGCAGCCAAGCGAATGGGGCAGGGAACACCGGGGAGCTGTTTTTT
CASSQANGAGNTGELFF
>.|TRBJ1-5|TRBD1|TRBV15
TGTGCCACCAGCAGAGGTAATACAGGGGCGAATCAGCCCCAGCATTTT
CATSRGNTGANQPQHF
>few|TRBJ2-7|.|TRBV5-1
TGCGCCAGCAGTCCCGGGCGGGACTACGAGCAGTACTTC
CASSPGRDYEQYF
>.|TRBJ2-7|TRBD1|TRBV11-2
TGTGCCAGCAGCTTTACAGGGGGCGAGCCCTACGAGCAGTACTTC
CASSFTGGEPYEQYF
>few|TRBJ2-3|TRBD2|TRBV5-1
TGCGCCAGCAGCTTGGTCGTGAGCGGGAAAGATACGCAGTATTTT
CASSLVVSGKDTQYF
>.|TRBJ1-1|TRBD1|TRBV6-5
TGTGCCAGCAGTTTGACAGGGAGTACTGAAGCTTTCTTT
CASSLTGSTEAFF
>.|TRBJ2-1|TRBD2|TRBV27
TGTGCCAGCACTGGACTAGCGGGAAACAATGAGCAGTTCTTC
CASTGLAGNNEQFF
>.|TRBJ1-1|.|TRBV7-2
TGTGCCAGCAGCTTATCCCCCGCGCTTCTGAACACTGAAGCTTTCTTT
CASSLSPALLNTEAFF
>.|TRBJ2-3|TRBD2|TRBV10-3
TGTGCCATCAGTGAGTCCGGGGGGGGTACCAGCACAGATACGCAGTATTTT
CAISESGGGTSTDTQYF
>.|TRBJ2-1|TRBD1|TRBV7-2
TGTGCCAGCAGCTCCGGACAGGGGGGGTTCCATGAGCAGTTCTTC
CASSSGQGGFHEQFF
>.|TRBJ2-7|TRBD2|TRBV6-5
TGTGCCAGCAGACCTAGCGGGAGCGACTACGAGCAGTACTTC
CASRPSGSDYEQYF
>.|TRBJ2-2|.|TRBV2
TGTGCCAGCAGTCTCTACACCGGGGAGCTGTTTTTT
CASSLYTGELFF
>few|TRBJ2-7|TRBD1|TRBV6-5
TGTGCCAGCGGGCTGGGACAGGGGGTAACCTACGAGCAGTACTTC
CASGLGQGVTYEQYF
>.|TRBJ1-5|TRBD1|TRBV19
TGTGCCAGTACCGTGGGACAGTCAAATCAGCCCCAGCATTTT
CASTVGQSNQPQHF
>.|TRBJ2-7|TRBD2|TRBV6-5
TGTGCCAGCATCCCCTTGGGCGGCGGGGGCTACGAGCAGTACTTC
CASIPLGGGGYEQYF
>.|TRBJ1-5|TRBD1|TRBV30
TGTGCCTGGAGTCCAGGGACAGGGGGCCAGCCCCAGCATTTT
CAWSPGTGGQPQHF
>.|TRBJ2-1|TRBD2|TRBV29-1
TGCAGCGTTGAGGGGACTAGCGGGAGAAGCACCTACAATGAGCAGTTCTTC
CSVEGTSGRSTYNEQFF
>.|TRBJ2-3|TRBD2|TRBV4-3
TGCGCCAGCAGCCAAGAATCCAGCGGGAGTCGTACAGATACGCAGTATTTT
CASSQESSGSRTDTQYF
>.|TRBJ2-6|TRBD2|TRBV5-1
TGCGCCAGCACTCCGGGGGGTGGGGCCAACGTCCTGACTTTC
CASTPGGGANVLTF
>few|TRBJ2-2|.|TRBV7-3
TGTGCCAGCAGCTATGGGGGGACCGGGGAGCTGTTTTTT
CASSYGGTGELFF
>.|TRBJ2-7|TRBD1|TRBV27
TGTGCCAGCAGGGCCAGGGGGAGCTCCTACGAGCAGTACTTC
CASRARGSSYEQYF
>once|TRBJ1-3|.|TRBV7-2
TGTGCCAGCAGCTGGGCGCAAGGAAACACCATATATTTT
CASSWAQGNTIYF
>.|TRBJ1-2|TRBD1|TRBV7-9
TGTGCCAGCAGTATGGGGACAGAGGACGGCTACACCTTC
CASSMGTEDGYTF
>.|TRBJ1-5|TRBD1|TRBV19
TGTGCCAGTGACAGGGGGAGGAATCAGCCCCAGCATTTT
CASDRGRNQPQHF
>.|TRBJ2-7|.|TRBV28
TGTGCCAGCAGCTATCGACGGGGGGAGCAGTACTTC
CASSYRRGEQYF